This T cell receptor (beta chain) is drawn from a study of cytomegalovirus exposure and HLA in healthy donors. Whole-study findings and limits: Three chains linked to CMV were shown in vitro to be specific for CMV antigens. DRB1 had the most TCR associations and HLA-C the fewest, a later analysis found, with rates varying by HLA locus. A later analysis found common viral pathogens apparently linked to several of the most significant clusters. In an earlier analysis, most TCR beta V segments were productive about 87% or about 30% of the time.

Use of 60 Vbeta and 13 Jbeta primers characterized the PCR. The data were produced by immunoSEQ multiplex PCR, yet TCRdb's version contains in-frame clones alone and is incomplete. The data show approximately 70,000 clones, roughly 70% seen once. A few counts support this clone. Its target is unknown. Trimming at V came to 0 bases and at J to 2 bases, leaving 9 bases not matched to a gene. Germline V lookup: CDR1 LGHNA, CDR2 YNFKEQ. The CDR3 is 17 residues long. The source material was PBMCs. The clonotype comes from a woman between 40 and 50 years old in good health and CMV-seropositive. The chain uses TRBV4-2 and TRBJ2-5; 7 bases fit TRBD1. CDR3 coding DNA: TGTGCCAGCAGCCAAGATCCGAGGGACAGACCACAAGAGACCCAGTACTTC. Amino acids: CASSQDPRDRPQETQYF.